This T cell receptor beta chain was identified in a study of T-cell memory formation after mild COVID-19. This CDR3 contains 14 residues. The V gene lost 4 bases and the J gene lost 8 bases, with 17 bases spanning the gap. The germline V gene has CDR1 SGHAT and CDR2 FQNNGV. This clonotype was counted between two and nine times. TCRdb processed the 5' RACE reads anew with MiXCR; each CDR3 protein has one entry. The sample has approximately 400,000 distinct CDR3 sequences, roughly 18% seen once; the top ten hold roughly 21%. The chain recombines TRBV11-2 with TRBJ1-2, with D perhaps matching TRBD1 (5 bases). This clonotype was sampled from a man aged 18 to 30 who had mild COVID-19 (a few samples of this study predate the infection). Cell type and time point are not known. The sequencing input was PBMCs or a T cell subset sorted from them (not recorded which). CDR3 in DNA: TGTGCCAGCAGCTCCACATTGGGGCCAGTAGGCTACACCTTC. The encoded protein is CASSSTLGPVGYTF.